The 22 T cell receptor beta chains below all came from one sample that was sequenced in a study of shared clonotypes between healthy human individuals. The table came from immunoSEQ multiplex PCR; TCRdb's copy has only in-frame clones and leaves some out. The table shows around 2,000,000 clones, with 90% to 95% occurring only once. Sequencing was performed on naive CD4+ T cells sorted from blood. Subset meaning: CD45RA+ positively selected. These receptor sequences come from a man aged 18 to 30 in good health.

V is TRBV11-2 and J is TRBJ2-7; unclear D gene. CDR1 is SGHAT, CDR2 FQNNGV, per germline. This CDR3 is 12 amino acids long. Trimming left V 5 bases short and J 5 bases short, with 10 bases between. The CDR3 loop reads CASSRTGDEQYF. The CDR3, as DNA: TGTGCCAGCAGCCGAACGGGCGACGAGCAGTACTTC.

This chain links TRBV27 with TRBJ2-7; 8 nucleotides agree with TRBD1. Germline V gene sequence: CDR1 MNHEY, CDR2 SMNVEV (reference sequence). The ends lost 1 base at V and 3 bases at J; junction bases unmatched: 5. The CDR3 sequence is 15 residues long. CDR3 protein: CASSLYDRGGYEQYF. CDR3 DNA: TGTGCCAGCAGTTTATATGACAGGGGAGGCTACGAGCAGTACTTC.

The genes are TRBV5-1 and TRBJ2-1, with TRBD1 as a possible D gene (6 bases). CDR3 size: 12 residues. Trimming removed 4 bases at V and 11 bases at J, with 13 bases between. CDR1 SGHRS and CDR2 YFSETQ come from the germline V gene. CDR3 residues: CASSMFGDKQFF. The CDR3 DNA is TGCGCCAGCAGCATGTTTGGGGACAAGCAGTTCTTC.

Notes on this clone: The same CDR3 also results from other DNA sequences found in this sample. This chain uses TRBV19 with TRBJ1-1; D remains unclear. CDR3 length equals 14 residues. CDR1 LNHDA and CDR2 SQIVND come from the germline V gene (reference sequence). V lost 2 bases and J lost 1, with 8 bases in between. As DNA, the CDR3 is TGTGCCAGTAGTATACCCCGGAAGAACACTGAAGCTTTCTTT. Amino acid sequence: CASSIPRKNTEAFF. The variable domain in full, completed from reference TRBV19 and TRBJ1-1, reads DGGITQSPKYLFRKEGQNVTLSCEQNLNHDAMYWYRQDPGQGLRLIYYSQIVNDFQKGDIAEGYSVSREKKESFPLTVTSAQKNPTAFYLCASSIPRKNTEAFFGQGTRLTVV.

CDR3 in amino acids: CASITGDITNYGYTF. CDR3 bases: TGTGCCAGCATCACCGGGGACATCACTAACTATGGCTACACCTTC. This chain links TRBV28 with TRBJ1-2; D perhaps matches TRBD1 (6 bases). V lost 7 bases and J 0 bases, leaving 15 bases between the germline ends. CDR1 MDHEN and CDR2 SYDVKM come from the germline V gene. The CDR3 has 15 amino acids.

This chain connects TRBV7-9 to TRBJ1-1, with a possible D match to TRBD1 (5 bases). Per the germline V gene, CDR1 is SEHNR and CDR2 is FQNEAQ (reference sequence). The CDR3 totals 15 residues. V was trimmed by 2 bases and J by 4 bases, leaving 14 bases between them. CDR3 region: CASSLRWGAGTEAFF. The DNA of the CDR3 is TGTGCCAGCAGCTTAAGGTGGGGCGCAGGCACTGAAGCTTTCTTT.

The chain employs TRBV6-1 and TRBJ1-5, with 9 nucleotides matching TRBD1. This CDR3 comprises 14 residues. CDR1 and CDR2 from the germline V gene are MNHNS and SASEGT. The ends lost 7 bases at V and 6 bases at J; junction bases unmatched: 7. The DNA of the CDR3 is TGTGCCAGCAACTCCGGGGACAGGGTTCAGCCCCAGCATTTT. Protein sequence: CASNSGDRVQPQHF.

The chain has TRBV6-4 and TRBJ2-7; D possibly corresponds to TRBD2 (5 bases). The ends were cut back, 4 bases at V and 6 bases at J, with 13 bases in the middle. The germline gives CDR1 MRHNA, CDR2 SNTAGT. There are 13 residues in the CDR3. The chain's CDR3 is CASSGGLAGEQYF. The CDR3 region has the DNA TGTGCCAGCAGTGGTGGTCTAGCCGGCGAGCAGTACTTC.

The chain links TRBV7-2 to TRBJ1-1, with D perhaps TRBD1 (6 bases). Trimming cost V 5 bases and J 12 bases, with 19 bases left between them. Germline CDR1 and CDR2: SGHTA and FQGNSA. CDR3 length equals 13 residues. CDR3 protein: CASSGGPQMNSFF. DNA for the CDR3: TGTGCCAGCAGCGGGGGCCCTCAGATGAACTCTTTCTTT.

The V gene is TRBV5-1, the J gene TRBJ1-1; D gene ambiguous. The length of the CDR3 is 16 residues. Germline CDR1 is SGHRS and CDR2 is YFSETQ. Between the trimmed V and J ends, which lost 0 bases and 11 bases, there was a span of 23 bases. The CDR3 spells CASSLAELRGSGEAFF. In DNA form, the CDR3 reads TGCGCCAGCAGCTTGGCCGAACTGCGCGGGAGCGGGGAGGCTTTCTTT.

The chain employs TRBV18 and TRBJ1-2; 7 nucleotides align to TRBD1. CDR3 length: 15 residues. The junction had 4 bases not matched to a gene; V was cut back by 3 bases and J by 0 bases. Looked up from germline, CDR1 is KGHSH and CDR2 is LQKENI. The CDR3 nucleotides are TGTGCCAGCTCACCTGGACAGGTCGCTAACTATGGCTACACCTTC. Protein product: CASSPGQVANYGYTF.

The chain employs TRBV5-6 and TRBJ1-3; TRBD1 matches 7 bases. CDR3 length: 14 amino acids. Losses at the gene ends were 7 bases for V and 0 bases for J; bases not matched to a gene: 4. Germline CDR1 reads SGHDT; CDR2 reads YYEEEE. CDR3 DNA: TGTGCCAGCGGACAGGTTACCTCTGGAAACACCATATATTTT. Residues: CASGQVTSGNTIYF.

J is TRBJ1-1 and V is TRBV30; 10 bases agree with TRBD1. Losses at the gene ends were 2 bases for V and 8 bases for J; bases not matched to a gene: 5. This CDR3 comprises 13 residues. Per the germline V gene, CDR1 is GTSNPN and CDR2 is SVGIG (reference sequence). CDR3 nucleotides: TGTGCCTGGAGTATTTGGGGACAGGGGGAAGCTTTCTTT. Translated, it gives CAWSIWGQGEAFF.

J is TRBJ2-7 and V is TRBV7-2; 10 bases fit TRBD2. The CDR3 covers 17 residues. Per the germline V gene, CDR1 is SGHTA and CDR2 is FQGNSA. J was trimmed by 4 bases and V by 2 bases; bases with no gene match: 11. The CDR3 nucleotides are TGTGCCAGCAGCTTACAAGCGAGCGGGAGGGCCTTGTACGAGCAGTACTTC. Translation gives CASSLQASGRALYEQYF.

V gene TRBV9 combines with J gene TRBJ1-6; the match to TRBD1 covers 9 bases. The length of the CDR3 is 15 residues. V dropped 3 bases and J dropped 10; count of bases not matched to a gene: 8. Germline values: CDR1 SGDLS, CDR2 YYNGEE. CDR3 nucleotide sequence: TGTGCCAGCAGCGGGGGGACAGGGTATTTCTCACCCCTCCACTTT. Translation: CASSGGTGYFSPLHF.

V and J are TRBV28 and TRBJ1-1; 10 bases fit TRBD1. This CDR3 has 15 amino acids. V shed 4 bases and J 3 bases; nucleotides not matched to a gene: 5. Germline loops: CDR1 MDHEN, CDR2 SYDVKM. As DNA, the CDR3 is TGTGCCAGCAGTTCGCCGACAGGGGGCTACACTGAAGCTTTCTTT. The encoded protein is CASSSPTGGYTEAFF.

The chain combines TRBV5-1 with TRBJ2-3; D not resolved. The CDR3 spans 14 residues. The V gene's germline CDR1 is SGHRS and CDR2 YFSETQ. Trimming pared 5 bases from V and 2 bases from J, leaving 12 bases between. CDR3: CASRMAEHTDTQYF. Written as DNA, the CDR3 is TGCGCCAGCAGGATGGCCGAACACACAGATACGCAGTATTTT.

The sample holds one count of this clone. The chain combines TRBV7-9 with TRBJ1-4; the D gene is possibly TRBD1 (5 bases). The CDR3 is 14 amino acids. V was clipped by 5 bases and J by 7 bases, with 14 bases between them. Germline lookup yields CDR1 SEHNR and CDR2 FQNEAQ (reference sequence). CDR3 loop: CASSPPGEREKLFF. Here the CDR3 DNA reads TGTGCCAGCAGCCCGCCGGGGGAGCGTGAAAAACTGTTTTTT.

The CDR3 DNA follows: TGTGCCAGCAGCTTGCGGACCGGCGGGCAGCCCCAGCATTTT. Encoded protein: CASSLRTGGQPQHF. V gene TRBV5-6 combines with J gene TRBJ1-5; no reliable D call. This CDR3 is 14 amino acids long. CDR1 is SGHDT and CDR2 is YYEEEE in the germline V gene. V lost 1 base and J lost 7, with 12 bases in between.

This sequence joins TRBV27 and TRBJ2-7; 9 nucleotides line up with TRBD2. The V and J ends lost 6 bases and 2 bases, in that order; junction bases with no gene match: 5. This CDR3 has 14 residues. Germline CDR1 MNHEY, CDR2 SMNVEV (reference sequence). The CDR3, as DNA: TGTGCCAGCAGCGGGGGGACTAGCCCCTACGAGCAGTACTTC. Translation: CASSGGTSPYEQYF.

The J gene is TRBJ2-1, the V gene TRBV5-4; 10 positions agree with TRBD1. Germline V gene lookup returns CDR1 SGHNT and CDR2 YYREEE (reference sequence). This CDR3 is 17 amino acids long. J gave up 8 bases and V 3 bases, and 14 bases lay outside the gene matches. The DNA of the CDR3 is TGTGCCAGCAGCTCCCGGGACAGGGGTCACGCAGGCGATGAGCAGTTCTTC. Translation gives CASSSRDRGHAGDEQFF.

The chain has TRBV11-2 and TRBJ1-2, with D tentatively TRBD1 (5 bases). The CDR3 consists of 14 residues. Trimming removed 1 base from V and 3 bases from J, with 9 bases in between. Germline CDR1 SGHAT, CDR2 FQNNGV. The CDR3: CASSLGVRDYGYTF. In DNA form, the CDR3 reads TGTGCCAGCAGCTTAGGGGTCAGGGACTATGGCTACACCTTC.